This TCR beta chain was captured by sequencing in a study of cytomegalovirus exposure and HLA in healthy donors. Study-wide results and limits: Published work reported that the classifier diagnosed cytomegalovirus status with high specificity and sensitivity. Subsequent analysis found a tendency for first-cohort TCR clusters to co-occur within the 120 or so validation repertoires.

Assay: immunoSEQ multiplex PCR; the TCRdb copy retains only in-frame clones and omits some. The profile shows approximately 220,000 clones, about 87% of them singletons. The donors were members of the validation cohort comprising about 120 subjects, separate from the approximately 630-subject first cohort. V was cut by 6 bases and J by 6 bases, with 15 bases left in between. The CDR3 runs to 13 residues. Germline V gene data show CDR1 as MNHEY and CDR2 as SVGAGI. Concerning this clone itself: What it binds is unknown.

The sequenced sample was PBMCs. This TCR was recovered from a man between 18 and 35 years old in good health and CMV-seronegative. This chain joins TRBV6-5 and TRBJ2-7; perhaps TRBD1 as D (6 bases). The CDR3, as DNA: TGTGCCAGCAGAACAAACAGGGACGCCGAGCAGTACTTC. It encodes CASRTNRDAEQYF.